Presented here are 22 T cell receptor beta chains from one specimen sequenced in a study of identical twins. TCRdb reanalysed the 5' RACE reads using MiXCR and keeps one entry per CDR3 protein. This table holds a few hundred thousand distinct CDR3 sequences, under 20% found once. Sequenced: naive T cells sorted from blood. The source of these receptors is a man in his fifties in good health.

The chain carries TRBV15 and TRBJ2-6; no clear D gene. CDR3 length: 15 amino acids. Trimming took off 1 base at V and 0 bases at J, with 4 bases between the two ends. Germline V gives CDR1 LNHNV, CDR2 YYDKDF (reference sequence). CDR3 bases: TGTGCCACCAGCAGAGCCTCCTCTGGGGCCAACGTCCTGACTTTC. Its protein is CATSRASSGANVLTF.

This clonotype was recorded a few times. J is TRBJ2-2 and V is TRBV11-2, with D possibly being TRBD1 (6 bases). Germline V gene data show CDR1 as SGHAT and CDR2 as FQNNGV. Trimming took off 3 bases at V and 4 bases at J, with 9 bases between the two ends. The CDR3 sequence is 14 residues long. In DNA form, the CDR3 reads TGTGCCAGCAGCTTGGGGGCGGCCACCGGGGAGCTGTTTTTT. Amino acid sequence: CASSLGAATGELFF.

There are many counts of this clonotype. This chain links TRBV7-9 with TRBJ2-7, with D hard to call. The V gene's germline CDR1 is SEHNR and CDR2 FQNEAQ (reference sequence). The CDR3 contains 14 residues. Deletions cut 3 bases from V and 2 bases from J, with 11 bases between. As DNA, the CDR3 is TGTGCCAGCAGCTTGGACGTAGGAGCCTACGAGCAGTACTTC. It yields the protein CASSLDVGAYEQYF.

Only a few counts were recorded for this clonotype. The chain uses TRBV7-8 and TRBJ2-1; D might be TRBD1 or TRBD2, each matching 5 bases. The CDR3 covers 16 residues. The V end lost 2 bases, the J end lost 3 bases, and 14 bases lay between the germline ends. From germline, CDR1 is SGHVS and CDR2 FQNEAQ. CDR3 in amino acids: CASSLYEGRYYNEQFF. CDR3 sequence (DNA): TGTGCCAGCAGCTTATACGAGGGGCGATACTACAATGAGCAGTTCTTC.

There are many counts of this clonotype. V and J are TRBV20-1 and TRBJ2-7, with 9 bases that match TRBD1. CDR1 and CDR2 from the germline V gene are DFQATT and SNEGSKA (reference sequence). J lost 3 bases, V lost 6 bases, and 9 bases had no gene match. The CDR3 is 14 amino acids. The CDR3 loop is CSAPPRDRVYEQYF. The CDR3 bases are TGCAGTGCGCCTCCCAGGGACAGGGTCTACGAGCAGTACTTC.

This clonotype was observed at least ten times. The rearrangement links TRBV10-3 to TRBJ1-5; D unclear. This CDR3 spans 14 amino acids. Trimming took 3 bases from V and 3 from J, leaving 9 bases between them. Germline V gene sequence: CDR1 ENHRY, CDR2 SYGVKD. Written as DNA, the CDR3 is TGTGCCATCAGTGACAGGACCGACAATCAGCCCCAGCATTTT. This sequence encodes CAISDRTDNQPQHF.

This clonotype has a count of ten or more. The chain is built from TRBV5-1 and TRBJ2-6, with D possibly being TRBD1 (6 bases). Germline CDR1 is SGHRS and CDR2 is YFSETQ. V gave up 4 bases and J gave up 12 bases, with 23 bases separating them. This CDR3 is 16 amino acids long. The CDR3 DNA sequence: TGCGCCAGCAGCCAAAACCCGTCGGACAGCCGTGGCGTCCTGACTTTC. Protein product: CASSQNPSDSRGVLTF.

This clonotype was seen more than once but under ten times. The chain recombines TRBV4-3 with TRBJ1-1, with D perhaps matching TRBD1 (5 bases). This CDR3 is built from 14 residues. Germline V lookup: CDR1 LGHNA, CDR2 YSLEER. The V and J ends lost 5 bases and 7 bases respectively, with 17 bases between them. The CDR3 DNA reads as TGCGCCAGCAGCTCCGGGGGGGGACGGGGTGAAGCTTTCTTT. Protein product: CASSSGGGRGEAFF.

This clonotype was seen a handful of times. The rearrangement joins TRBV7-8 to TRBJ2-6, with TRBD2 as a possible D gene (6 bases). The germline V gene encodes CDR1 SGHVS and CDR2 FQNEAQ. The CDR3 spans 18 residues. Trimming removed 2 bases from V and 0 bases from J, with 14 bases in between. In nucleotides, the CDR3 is TGTGCCAGCAGCTTAAGACCAGGGAGGAGCTCTGGGGCCAACGTCCTGACTTTC. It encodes CASSLRPGRSSGANVLTF.

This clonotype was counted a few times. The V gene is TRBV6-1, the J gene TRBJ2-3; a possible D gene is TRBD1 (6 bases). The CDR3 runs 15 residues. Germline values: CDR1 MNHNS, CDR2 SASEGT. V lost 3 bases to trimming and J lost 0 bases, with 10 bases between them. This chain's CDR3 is CASSEGHPSTDTQYF. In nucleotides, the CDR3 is TGTGCCAGCAGTGAGGGACACCCTAGCACAGATACGCAGTATTTT.

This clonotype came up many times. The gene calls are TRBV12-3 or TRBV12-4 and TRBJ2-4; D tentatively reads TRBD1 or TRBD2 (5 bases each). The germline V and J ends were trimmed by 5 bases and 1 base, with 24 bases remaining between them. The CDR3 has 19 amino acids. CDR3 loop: CASSPSGGGGRSAKNIQYF. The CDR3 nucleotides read TGTGCCAGCAGTCCCTCCGGAGGTGGGGGACGTAGCGCCAAAAACATTCAGTACTTC.

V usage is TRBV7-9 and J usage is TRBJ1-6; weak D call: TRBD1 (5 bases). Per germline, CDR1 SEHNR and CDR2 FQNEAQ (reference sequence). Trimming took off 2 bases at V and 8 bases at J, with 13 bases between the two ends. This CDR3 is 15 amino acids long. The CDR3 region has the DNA TGTGCCAGCAGCTTATCTGGGGGAGTGTATTCACCCCTCCACTTT. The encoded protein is CASSLSGGVYSPLHF.

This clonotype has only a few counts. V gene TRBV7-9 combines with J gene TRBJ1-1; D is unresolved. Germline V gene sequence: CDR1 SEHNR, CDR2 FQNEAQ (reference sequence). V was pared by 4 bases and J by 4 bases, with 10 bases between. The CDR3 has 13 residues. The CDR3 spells CASSSLGFTEAFF. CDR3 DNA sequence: TGTGCCAGCAGCTCCCTCGGCTTCACTGAAGCTTTCTTT.

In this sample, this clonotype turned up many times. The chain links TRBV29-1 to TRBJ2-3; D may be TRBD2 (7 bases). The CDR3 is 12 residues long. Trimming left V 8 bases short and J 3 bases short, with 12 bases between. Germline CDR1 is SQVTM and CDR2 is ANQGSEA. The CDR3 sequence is CSHREGTDTQYF. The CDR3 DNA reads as TGCAGCCACAGGGAGGGAACAGATACGCAGTATTTT.

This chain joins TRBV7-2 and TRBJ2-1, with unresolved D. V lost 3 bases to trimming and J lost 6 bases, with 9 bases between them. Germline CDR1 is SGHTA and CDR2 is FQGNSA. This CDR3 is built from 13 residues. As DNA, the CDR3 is TGTGCCAGCAGCTTCCCAGAACCCAATGAGCAGTTCTTC. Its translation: CASSFPEPNEQFF. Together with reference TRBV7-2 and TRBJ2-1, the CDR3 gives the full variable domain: GAGVSQSPSNKVTEKGKDVELRCDPISGHTALYWYRQSLGQGLEFLIYFQGNSAPDKSGLPSDRFSAERTGGSVSTLTIQRTQQEDSAVYLCASSFPEPNEQFFGPGTRLTVL.

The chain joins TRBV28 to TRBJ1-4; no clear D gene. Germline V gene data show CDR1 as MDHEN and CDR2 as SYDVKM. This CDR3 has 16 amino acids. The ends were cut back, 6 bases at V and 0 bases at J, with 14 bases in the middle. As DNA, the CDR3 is TGTGCCAGCAGCTACCAGACGTTTGCAACTAATGAAAAACTGTTTTTT. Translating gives CASSYQTFATNEKLFF.

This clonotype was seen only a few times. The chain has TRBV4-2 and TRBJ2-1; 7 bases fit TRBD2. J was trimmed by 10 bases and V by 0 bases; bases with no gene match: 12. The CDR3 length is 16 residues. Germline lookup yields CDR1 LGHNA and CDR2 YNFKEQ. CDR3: CASSQDRLMTSREQFF. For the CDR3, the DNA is TGTGCCAGCAGCCAAGATCGCCTTATGACTAGCCGGGAGCAGTTCTTC.

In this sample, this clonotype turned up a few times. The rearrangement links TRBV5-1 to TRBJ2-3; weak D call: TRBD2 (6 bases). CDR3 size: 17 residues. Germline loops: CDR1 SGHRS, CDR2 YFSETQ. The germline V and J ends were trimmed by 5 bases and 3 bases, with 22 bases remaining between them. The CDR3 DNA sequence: TGCGCCAGCAGTCTAGCGTATTCCACCACGGGGACAGATACGCAGTATTTT. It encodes CASSLAYSTTGTDTQYF.

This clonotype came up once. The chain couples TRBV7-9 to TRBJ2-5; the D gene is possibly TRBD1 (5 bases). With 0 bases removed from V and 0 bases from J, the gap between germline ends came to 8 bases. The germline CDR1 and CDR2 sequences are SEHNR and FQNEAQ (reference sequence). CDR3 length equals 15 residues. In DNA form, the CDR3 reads TGTGCCAGCAGCTTAGCGGAGACAGACCAAGAGACCCAGTACTTC. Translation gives CASSLAETDQETQYF. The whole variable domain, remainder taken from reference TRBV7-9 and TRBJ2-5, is DTGVSQNPRHKITKRGQNVTFRCDPISEHNRLYWYRQTLGQGPEFLTYFQNEAQLEKSRLLSDRFSAERPKGSFSTLEIQRTEQGDSAMYLCASSLAETDQETQYFGPGTRLLVL.

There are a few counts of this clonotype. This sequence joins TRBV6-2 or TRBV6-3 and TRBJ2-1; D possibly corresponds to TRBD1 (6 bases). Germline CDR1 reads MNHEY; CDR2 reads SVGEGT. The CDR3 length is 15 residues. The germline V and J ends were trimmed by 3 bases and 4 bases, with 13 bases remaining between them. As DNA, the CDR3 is TGTGCCAGCAGTTATTTAACAGGGTCTTACAATGAGCAGTTCTTC. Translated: CASSYLTGSYNEQFF.

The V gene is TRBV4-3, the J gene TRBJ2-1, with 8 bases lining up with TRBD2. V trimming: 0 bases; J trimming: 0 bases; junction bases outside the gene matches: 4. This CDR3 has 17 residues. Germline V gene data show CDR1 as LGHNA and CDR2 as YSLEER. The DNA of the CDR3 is TGCGCCAGCAGCCAAGAGGCGGGAGGATTCTCCTACAATGAGCAGTTCTTC. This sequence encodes CASSQEAGGFSYNEQFF.

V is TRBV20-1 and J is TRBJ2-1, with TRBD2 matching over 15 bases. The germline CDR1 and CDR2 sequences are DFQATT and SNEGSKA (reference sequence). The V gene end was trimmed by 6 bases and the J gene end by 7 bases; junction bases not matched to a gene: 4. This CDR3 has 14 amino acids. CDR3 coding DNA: TGCAGTGCCCTTGGACTAGCGGGAGGGAATGAGCAGTTCTTC. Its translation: CSALGLAGGNEQFF.